This T cell receptor (beta chain) was sequenced during a study of cytomegalovirus exposure and HLA in healthy donors. Study background: The study placed about 86% of its roughly 430 genotyped donors in the Caucasian-associated ancestry cluster. Study-wide results and caveats: Most CMV-associated TCR beta chains appeared HLA-restricted in a later analysis. CMV serostatus stood as the only immune exposure information on hand. The productive fraction for most TCR beta V segments was about 90% or about 30% in an earlier analysis.

Turning to this clone: Its specificity is unknown.

Trimming cost V 7 bases and J 3 bases; bases outside gene matches: 11. Germline CDR1 and CDR2: MNHNY and SVGAGI (reference sequence). The CDR3 has 15 amino acids. A multiplex PCR was run with 60 Vbeta primers and 13 Jbeta primers. Method: immunoSEQ multiplex PCR; TCRdb's copy keeps in-frame clones and lacks some. The listing contains 200,000 to 250,000 clones. The sample was PBMCs. The V and J genes are TRBV6-6 and TRBJ1-1; 7 bases line up with TRBD1. The clonotype originates from a girl aged 2 to 10 in good health and CMV-seropositive. CDR3 in amino acids: CASKLFRGVDTEAFF. In nucleotides, the CDR3 is TGTGCCAGCAAACTCTTCAGGGGGGTAGACACTGAAGCTTTCTTT.